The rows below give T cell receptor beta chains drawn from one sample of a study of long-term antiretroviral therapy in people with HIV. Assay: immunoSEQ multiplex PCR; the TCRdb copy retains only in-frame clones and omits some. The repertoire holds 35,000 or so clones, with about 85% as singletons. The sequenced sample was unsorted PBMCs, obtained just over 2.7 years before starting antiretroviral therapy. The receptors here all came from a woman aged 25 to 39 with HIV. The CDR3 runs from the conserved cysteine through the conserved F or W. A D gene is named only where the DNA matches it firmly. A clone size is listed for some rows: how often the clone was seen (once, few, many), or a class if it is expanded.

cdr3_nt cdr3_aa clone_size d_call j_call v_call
TGTGCCAGCAGCGGGAAACAGGGGAACACTGAAGCTTTCTTT CASSGKQGNTEAFF few NA TRBJ1-1 TRBV9
TGTGCCAGCAGCAAAGTTGGGCAATGGCGGAACAATCAGCCCCAGCATTTT CASSKVGQWRNNQPQHF NA NA TRBJ1-5 TRBV21-1
TGTGCCAGTAGTATACTCCAAAACACTGAAGCTTTCTTT CASSILQNTEAFF NA NA TRBJ1-1 TRBV19
TGTGCCAGTAGCGGGGGAACTGTCGGCTCAGATACGCAGTATTTT CASSGGTVGSDTQYF NA TRBD2 TRBJ2-3 TRBV9
TGTGCCAGCAGTATCCAGGGAGGGAACTATGGCTACACCTTC CASSIQGGNYGYTF NA NA TRBJ1-2 TRBV27
TGTGCCAGCAGCTTAAGGGGTGGTAGAACCGGGGAGCTGTTTTTT CASSLRGGRTGELFF NA NA TRBJ2-2 TRBV7-3
TGTGCCATCAGTGGAGGCCGCTCAAAGAATGAAAAACTGTTTTTT CAISGGRSKNEKLFF NA NA TRBJ1-4 TRBV10-3
TGTGCCAGCAGCTTCGGGACTAGCGGATACAATGAGCAGTTCTTC CASSFGTSGYNEQFF NA TRBD2 TRBJ2-1 TRBV5-6
TGTGCCAGCAGCTTCGTCGGAGGGAAGAACACCATATATTTT CASSFVGGKNTIYF few NA TRBJ1-3 TRBV11-2
TGCGCCAGCAGCTACGACGGGACATTTGGCTACACCTTC CASSYDGTFGYTF NA NA TRBJ1-2 TRBV5-1
TGTGCCAGCAGTAACAGGGCCTCTCGCTATGGCTACACCTTC CASSNRASRYGYTF NA NA TRBJ1-2 TRBV6-1
TGTGCCAGCAGCCTGAGCGGCTTCACAGATACGCAGTATTTT CASSLSGFTDTQYF NA NA TRBJ2-3 TRBV11-2
TGTGCCAGCAGCTTCCGTGATGAGCAGTTCTTC CASSFRDEQFF few NA TRBJ2-1 TRBV13
TGCGCCAGCAGTGGGAATAACAAGGGAGAGCAGTTCTTC CASSGNNKGEQFF NA NA TRBJ2-1 TRBV10-2
TGTGCCAGTAGTATTGGGGGGCTACAAGCCAAAAACATTCAGTACTTC CASSIGGLQAKNIQYF NA NA TRBJ2-4 TRBV19
TGCGCCAGCAGCTTGAAGGGCGGAAGCCTACAAGGGGAAAAACTGTTTTTT CASSLKGGSLQGEKLFF NA NA TRBJ1-4 TRBV5-1
TGTGCCATCAGCAGGGGGGCGGGGAAAAGCACAGATACGCAGTATTTT CAISRGAGKSTDTQYF once NA TRBJ2-3 TRBV10-3
TGTGCCAGCAGCTTAGTGGCACTAGCGGGGATTCCCTCCTACAATGAGCAGTTCTTC CASSLVALAGIPSYNEQFF NA TRBD2 TRBJ2-1 TRBV11-2
TGTGCCAGCAGCTTGTCCTATCTGGGTGGCATTCAGTACTTC CASSLSYLGGIQYF NA NA TRBJ2-4 TRBV5-5
TGCGCCAGCAGCCCACAGGGTCCGGAGACCCAGTACTTC CASSPQGPETQYF NA NA TRBJ2-5 TRBV5-1
TGTGCCAGCAGTGATAACTCAGGGGTGGATGGCTACACCTTC CASSDNSGVDGYTF NA NA TRBJ1-2 TRBV25-1
TGTGCCAGCAGTTTCAACAGCAGAGGTGAAAAACTGTTTTTT CASSFNSRGEKLFF once NA TRBJ1-4 TRBV27
TGTGCCAGCAGTTTATGGGGGACAGGGACGAATGAAAAACTGTTTTTT CASSLWGTGTNEKLFF NA TRBD1 TRBJ1-4 TRBV27
TGTGCCAGCAGATGGGACATGAGCTCCTACAATGAGCAGTTCTTC CASRWDMSSYNEQFF few NA TRBJ2-1 TRBV6-1
TGTGCCAGCAGCCAACTTCCAGGGAGAAACACCATATATTTT CASSQLPGRNTIYF NA NA TRBJ1-3 TRBV14
TGTGCCAGCAGTACGAGGACAGGGGCTCAGCCCCAGCATTTT CASSTRTGAQPQHF few TRBD1 TRBJ1-5 TRBV6-5
TGTGCCAGTAGTACCATGGACAGGAGGAACACTGAAGCTTTCTTT CASSTMDRRNTEAFF once TRBD1 TRBJ1-1 TRBV19
TGCGCCAGCAGTAGTGGAAACACTGAAGCTTTCTTT CASSSGNTEAFF NA NA TRBJ1-1 TRBV5-1
TGCGCCAGCAGCTCCACCGGGGGGGTGTCAGATACGCAGTATTTT CASSSTGGVSDTQYF NA TRBD2 TRBJ2-3 TRBV4-1
TGTGCCTGGACCCCGTTGTTGACAGGGGGCGCAGCGCCCCTCCACTTT CAWTPLLTGGAAPLHF NA TRBD1 TRBJ1-6 TRBV30
TGCGCCTCCCGGACTAGCGGGGGCACAGATACGCAGTATTTT CASRTSGGTDTQYF NA TRBD2 TRBJ2-3 TRBV5-1
TGCAGCGTTTCTAGGTCGGAGACCCAGTACTTC CSVSRSETQYF NA NA TRBJ2-5 TRBV29-1
TGTGCCAGCAGCTTGACAAACGAAGAGACCCAGTACTTC CASSLTNEETQYF NA NA TRBJ2-5 TRBV5-6
TGCGCCAGCAGCCCCCAGGAGGAGCGGAATGAGCAGTTCTTC CASSPQEERNEQFF NA NA TRBJ2-1 TRBV4-1
TGTGCCAGCAGTCCGACGGCGAGTAATGAAAAACTGTTTTTT CASSPTASNEKLFF NA NA TRBJ1-4 TRBV27
TGCGCCATCTCAGTACAGGGGAATGGCTACACCTTC CAISVQGNGYTF NA TRBD1 TRBJ1-2 TRBV10-2
TGTGCCACCAGCAGAGATCTCAGCGGGACAGATACGCAGTATTTT CATSRDLSGTDTQYF NA NA TRBJ2-3 TRBV15
TGTGCCAGCAGTTTTGCGGGGGGGCCTTCCGGGGAGCTGTTTTTT CASSFAGGPSGELFF NA TRBD2 TRBJ2-2 TRBV7-9
TGTGCCAGCAGCCAAGATTGGACAGGGGGCGTACAGACCCAGTACTTC CASSQDWTGGVQTQYF NA TRBD1 TRBJ2-5 TRBV4-2
TGTGCCAGCAGGGTCGACAGGGGCCCGGTGGGGAACATTCAGTACTTC CASRVDRGPVGNIQYF few TRBD1 TRBJ2-4 TRBV5-4